The clone carrying this T cell receptor (beta chain) was found a few times. Individual cDNA molecules received unique molecular identifiers during library preparation. TCRdb ran MiXCR on the 5' RACE reads and lists one entry per CDR3 protein. The data show tens of thousands of distinct CDR3 sequences, 8.5% to 10% seen once. CDR1 and CDR2 from the germline V gene are DFQATT and SNEGSKA (reference sequence). The germline V and J ends were trimmed by 5 bases and 8 bases, with 13 bases remaining between them. The CDR3 sequence is 12 residues long. The data were taken from a study of early T cells in non-severe SARS-CoV-2 infection.

This sequence was found in an adult who was a healthcare worker with PCR-confirmed SARS-CoV-2 infection or an uninfected control (not recorded which). Specimen: whole blood. The chain uses TRBV20-1 and TRBJ2-1, with D perhaps given as TRBD1 or TRBD2 (5 bases each). The CDR3 region has the DNA TGCAGTGCTCCGGGCAGGGACGATGAGCAGTTCTTC. The encoded protein is CSAPGRDDEQFF.